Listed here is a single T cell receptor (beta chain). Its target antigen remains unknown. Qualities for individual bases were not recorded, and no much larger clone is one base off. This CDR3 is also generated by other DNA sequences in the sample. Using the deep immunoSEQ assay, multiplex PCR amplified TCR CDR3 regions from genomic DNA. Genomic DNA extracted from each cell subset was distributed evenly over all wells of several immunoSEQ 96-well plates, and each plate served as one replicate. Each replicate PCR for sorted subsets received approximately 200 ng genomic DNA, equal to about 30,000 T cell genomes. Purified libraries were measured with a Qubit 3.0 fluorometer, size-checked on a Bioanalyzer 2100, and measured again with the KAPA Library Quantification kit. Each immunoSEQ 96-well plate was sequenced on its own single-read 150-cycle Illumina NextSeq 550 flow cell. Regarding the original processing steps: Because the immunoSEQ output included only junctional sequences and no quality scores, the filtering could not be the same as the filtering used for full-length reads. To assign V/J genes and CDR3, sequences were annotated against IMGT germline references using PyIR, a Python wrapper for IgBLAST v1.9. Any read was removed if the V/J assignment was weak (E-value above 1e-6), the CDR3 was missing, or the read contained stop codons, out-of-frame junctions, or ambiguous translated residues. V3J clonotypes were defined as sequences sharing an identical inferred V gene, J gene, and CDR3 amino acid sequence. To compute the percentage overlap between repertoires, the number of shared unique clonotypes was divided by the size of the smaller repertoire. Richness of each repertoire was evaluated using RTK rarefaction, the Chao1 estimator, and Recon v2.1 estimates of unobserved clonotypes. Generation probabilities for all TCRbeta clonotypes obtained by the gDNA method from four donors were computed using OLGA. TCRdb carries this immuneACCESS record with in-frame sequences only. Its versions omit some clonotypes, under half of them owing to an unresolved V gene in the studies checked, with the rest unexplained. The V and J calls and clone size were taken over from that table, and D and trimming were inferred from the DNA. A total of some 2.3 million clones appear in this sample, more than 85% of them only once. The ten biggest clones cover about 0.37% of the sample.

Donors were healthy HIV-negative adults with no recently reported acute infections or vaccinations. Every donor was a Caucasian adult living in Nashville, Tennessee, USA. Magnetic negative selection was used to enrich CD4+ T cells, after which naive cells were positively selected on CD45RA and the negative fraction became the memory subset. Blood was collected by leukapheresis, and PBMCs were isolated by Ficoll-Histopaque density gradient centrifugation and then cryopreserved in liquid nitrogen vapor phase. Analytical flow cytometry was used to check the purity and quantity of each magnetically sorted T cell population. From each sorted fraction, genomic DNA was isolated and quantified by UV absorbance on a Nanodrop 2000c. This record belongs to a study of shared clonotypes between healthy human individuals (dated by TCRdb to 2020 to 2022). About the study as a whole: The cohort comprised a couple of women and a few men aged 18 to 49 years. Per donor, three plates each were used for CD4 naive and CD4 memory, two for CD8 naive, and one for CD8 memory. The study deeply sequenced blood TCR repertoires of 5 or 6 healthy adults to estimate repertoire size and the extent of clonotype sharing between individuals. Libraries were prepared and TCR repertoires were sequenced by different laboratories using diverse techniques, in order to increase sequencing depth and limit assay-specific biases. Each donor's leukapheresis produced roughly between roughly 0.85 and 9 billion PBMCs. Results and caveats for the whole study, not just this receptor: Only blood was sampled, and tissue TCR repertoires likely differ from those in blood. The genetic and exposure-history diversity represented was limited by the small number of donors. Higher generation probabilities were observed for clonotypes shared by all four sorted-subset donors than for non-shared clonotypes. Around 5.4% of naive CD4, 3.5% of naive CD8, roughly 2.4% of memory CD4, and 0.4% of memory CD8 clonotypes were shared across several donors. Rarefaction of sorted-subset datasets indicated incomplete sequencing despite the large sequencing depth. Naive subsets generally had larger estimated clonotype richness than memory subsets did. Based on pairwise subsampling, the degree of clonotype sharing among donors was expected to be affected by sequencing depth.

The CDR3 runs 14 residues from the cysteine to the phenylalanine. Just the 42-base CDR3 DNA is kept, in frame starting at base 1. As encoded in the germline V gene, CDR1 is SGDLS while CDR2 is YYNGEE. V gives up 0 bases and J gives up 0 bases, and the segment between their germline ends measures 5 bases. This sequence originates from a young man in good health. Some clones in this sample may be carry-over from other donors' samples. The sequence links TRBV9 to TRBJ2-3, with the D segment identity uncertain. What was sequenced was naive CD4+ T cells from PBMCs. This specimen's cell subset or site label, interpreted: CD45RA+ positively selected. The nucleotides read TGTGCCAGCAGCGTAGTACCAAGCACAGATACGCAGTATTTT. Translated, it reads CASSVVPSTDTQYF.